These T cell receptor beta chains were read from a single sample in a study of blood T cell repertoires in COVID-19. Clones were read by immunoSEQ multiplex PCR, and TCRdb kept only the in-frame ones, dropping some. The profile shows about 240,000 clones, about four fifths of them singletons. The sample consisted of peripheral blood. All receptors derive from a woman older than 75 with acute or convalescent COVID-19. Both conserved end residues are part of each CDR3. The D gene is left open where the match is weak. Not all rows give a size; the values are once, few, many and, for expanded clones, a class.

clone size	V gene	J gene	D gene	CDR3 DNA	CDR3 protein
NA	TRBV30	TRBJ2-2	TRBD2	TGTGCCTGGAGTAAGGCGGGGGGGCCGTTAAGGACCGGGGAGCTGTTTTTT	CAWSKAGGPLRTGELFF
NA	TRBV3-1/TRBV3-2	TRBJ2-2	TRBD1	TGTGCCAGCAGCGCGGGACAGGGCCCCACCGGGGAGCTGTTTTTT	CASSAGQGPTGELFF
NA	TRBV4-2	TRBJ2-7	TRBD2	TGTGCCAGCAGCCAGGCGGATCCGGGACTAGCGGGGGGGCCTTACGAGCAGTACTTC	CASSQADPGLAGGPYEQYF
NA	TRBV15	TRBJ1-4	NA	TGTGCCACCAGCAGAGAAGGGGGAAATGAAAAACTGTTTTTT	CATSREGGNEKLFF
NA	TRBV7-2	TRBJ1-2	NA	TGTGCCAGCAGCTTAGTGGTTAGTCCGGCTAACTATGGCTACACCTTC	CASSLVVSPANYGYTF
NA	TRBV5-1	TRBJ2-2	TRBD1	TGCGCCACTAAAGCGGGACAGGGGGCTACCGGGGAGCTGTTTTTT	CATKAGQGATGELFF
NA	TRBV27	TRBJ1-6	NA	TGTGCCAGCAGTTTGAGGGGGAGGGAGGCACCCCTCCACTTT	CASSLRGREAPLHF
NA	TRBV3-1/TRBV3-2	TRBJ2-5	TRBD2	TGTGCCAGCAGCCATCGGACTAGCGGGGCTCAAGAGACCCAGTACTTC	CASSHRTSGAQETQYF
NA	TRBV28	TRBJ1-4	NA	TGTGCCAGCAGTCCCCATGGGGGAGGGGATGAAAAACTGTTTTTT	CASSPHGGGDEKLFF
NA	TRBV19	TRBJ1-2	NA	TGTGCCAGTAGCCCCCGCGGGGATCGAGGTGGCTACACCTTC	CASSPRGDRGGYTF
NA	TRBV18	TRBJ1-2	TRBD1	TGTGCCAGCTCACCACGGGGACAGGGATATGGCTACACCTTC	CASSPRGQGYGYTF
NA	TRBV5-5	TRBJ1-5	NA	TGTGCCAGCAGCTGGACAGTCAATCAGCCCCAGCATTTT	CASSWTVNQPQHF
NA	TRBV19	TRBJ1-2	TRBD1	TGTGCCAGTACTCAACCCCTCGGACAGGCCGGCGGCGGCTACACCTTC	CASTQPLGQAGGGYTF
NA	TRBV6-6	TRBJ1-2	NA	TGTGCCAGCAGTTACGGGGCAGACCGAAACTATGGCTACACCTTC	CASSYGADRNYGYTF
NA	TRBV6-6	TRBJ2-7	NA	TGTGCCAGCAGCCCAACAGCCGAATCCTACGAGCAGTACTTC	CASSPTAESYEQYF
NA	TRBV5-1	TRBJ2-1	NA	TGCGCCAGCAGCTTGCCCCTCAGGGACAATGAGCAGTTCTTC	CASSLPLRDNEQFF
NA	TRBV14	TRBJ2-6	TRBD2	TGTGCCAGCAGCTTCTATGGACTAGCTGGGGCCAACGTCCTGACTTTC	CASSFYGLAGANVLTF
NA	TRBV5-1	TRBJ2-3	NA	TGCGCCAGCAGCTTGGGCCCCCACGGGGATACGCAGTATTTT	CASSLGPHGDTQYF
NA	TRBV14	TRBJ1-2	NA	TGTGCCAGCAGCCACGAAGGCGGCACCTATGGCTACACCTTC	CASSHEGGTYGYTF
NA	TRBV6-5	TRBJ2-1	TRBD2	TGTGCCAGCAAAGGGACTAGCGGCTACAATGAGCAGTTCTTC	CASKGTSGYNEQFF
NA	TRBV5-1	TRBJ2-3	NA	TGCGCCAGCAGCTTGCGTAGCGGCTACACAGATACGCAGTATTTT	CASSLRSGYTDTQYF
NA	TRBV12-5	TRBJ1-1	NA	TGTGCTAGTGGTTTCTACTCAGGAGGTGACACTGAAGCTTTCTTT	CASGFYSGGDTEAFF
NA	TRBV18	TRBJ2-7	NA	TGTGCCAGCTCACCAACCCAGGGGAAGGAGCAGTACTTC	CASSPTQGKEQYF
NA	TRBV3-1/TRBV3-2	TRBJ1-4	NA	TGTGCCAGCAGCCCCTCAGGGCGAGGTAATGAAAAACTGTTTTTT	CASSPSGRGNEKLFF
few	TRBV5-1	TRBJ1-3	TRBD1	TGCGCCAGCAGCTTGCCAGGGGGTTACTCTGGAAACACCATATATTTT	CASSLPGGYSGNTIYF
NA	TRBV18	TRBJ1-3	NA	TGTGCCAGCTCATCCCTACAGGGCGCGACTGGAAACACCATATATTTT	CASSSLQGATGNTIYF
NA	TRBV5-5	TRBJ1-6	NA	TGTGCCAGCAGCTCCCAGGGCGGTTCACCCCTCCACTTT	CASSSQGGSPLHF
NA	TRBV19	TRBJ1-1	NA	TGTGCCAGTAGTTTTCCTCAGGAGAACACTGAAGCTTTCTTT	CASSFPQENTEAFF
NA	TRBV7-2	TRBJ2-1	NA	TGTGCCAGCAGCCCTTTTTTTGCGGGCTACAATGAGCAGTTCTTC	CASSPFFAGYNEQFF
NA	TRBV18	TRBJ1-2	TRBD1	TGTGCCAGCTCACCTAACAGGGGCCGATATGGCTACACCTTC	CASSPNRGRYGYTF
once	TRBV5-1	TRBJ1-5	NA	TGCGCCAGCAGCTCCGGGACAAATCAGCCCCAGCATTTT	CASSSGTNQPQHF
NA	TRBV5-1	TRBJ1-4	TRBD1	TGCGCCAGCAGCTTGGATCCAGGGGGCGGTGAAAAACTGTTTTTT	CASSLDPGGGEKLFF
NA	TRBV10-3	TRBJ1-1	TRBD1	TGTGCCATCAGCCACACGACAGGGCGGGACACTGAAGCTTTCTTT	CAISHTTGRDTEAFF
few	TRBV2	TRBJ2-1	NA	TGTGCCAGCAGTGAGCGTCGCTCCTACAATGAGCAGTTCTTC	CASSERRSYNEQFF
few	TRBV28	TRBJ1-5	NA	TGTGCCAGCAGGACCCATCGGCAGGGTGGCAATCAGCCCCAGCATTTT	CASRTHRQGGNQPQHF
once	TRBV2	TRBJ2-3	NA	TGTGCCAGCAGTCTTCGGGGGAATTTCGGCACAGATACGCAGTATTTT	CASSLRGNFGTDTQYF
few	TRBV30	TRBJ1-1	NA	TGTGCCTGGAGGGGCAGGGGCCAGAACACTGAAGCTTTCTTT	CAWRGRGQNTEAFF
NA	TRBV18	TRBJ2-1	NA	TGTGCCAGCTCAGTACAGGGCTCCTACAATGAGCAGTTCTTC	CASSVQGSYNEQFF
NA	TRBV15	TRBJ1-5	NA	TGTGCCACCAGCAGACCCCGCCGGGGGAATAATCTGGAGCCCCAGCATTTT	CATSRPRRGNNLEPQHF
NA	TRBV5-6	TRBJ1-4	NA	TGTGCCAGCCTCGTTGGAGCTAATGAAAAACTGTTTTTT	CASLVGANEKLFF